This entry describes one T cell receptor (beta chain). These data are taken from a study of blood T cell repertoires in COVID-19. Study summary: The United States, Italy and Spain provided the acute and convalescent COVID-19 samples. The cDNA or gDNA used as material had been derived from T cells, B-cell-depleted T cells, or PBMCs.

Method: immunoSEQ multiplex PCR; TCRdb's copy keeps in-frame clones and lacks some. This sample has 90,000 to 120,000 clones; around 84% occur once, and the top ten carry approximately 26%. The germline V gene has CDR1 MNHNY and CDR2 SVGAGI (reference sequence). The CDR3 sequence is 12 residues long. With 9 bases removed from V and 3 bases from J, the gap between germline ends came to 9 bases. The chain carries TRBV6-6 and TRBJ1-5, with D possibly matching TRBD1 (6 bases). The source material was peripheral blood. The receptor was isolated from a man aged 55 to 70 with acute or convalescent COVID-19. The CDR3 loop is CARGHLNQPQHF. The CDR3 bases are TGTGCCAGGGGACACCTCAATCAGCCCCAGCATTTT.